The clone carrying this T cell receptor beta chain was observed a few times. Its matching antigen is unknown. The record originates from a study of T cells in Graves' hyperthyroidism and ophthalmopathy. Study findings and constraints: Most expanded thyroid clonotypes above 0.001 also appeared in blood.

An absence of ophthalmopathy progression within 18 months meant stable Graves' hyperthyroidism. Hyperthyroidism patients were newly diagnosed, had disease duration under 2 months, and were aged 18 to 65 years. Authors of the study amplified TCR beta CDR3 regions from RNA transcripts. An initial round of RT-PCR targeting the TCR CDR3 relied on the HTBI primer set. TCRdb redid the calling of the multiplex PCR reads with MiXCR, one entry per CDR3 protein. This sample has about 46,000 distinct CDR3 sequences, with over 45% found just once. CDR3 length: 14 residues. Germline CDR1 reads SEHNR; CDR2 reads FQNEAQ (reference sequence). V was clipped by 5 bases and J by 2 bases, with 13 bases between them.

The sample taken for sequencing was peripheral blood or thyroid tissue (not recorded which). The sequence was obtained from a woman in her fifties or sixties with Graves' hyperthyroidism. This sequence joins TRBV7-9 and TRBJ2-7, with D hard to call. The CDR3 DNA sequence: TGTGCCAGCAGCCTCCCCGGATCCCCCTACGAGCAGTACTTC. Residues: CASSLPGSPYEQYF.